The T cell receptor (beta chain) described here comes from a study of beta chain features in type 1 diabetes. Every bit of the isolated RNA underwent reverse transcription, so sequencing read expressed TCRB transcripts. The protocol was immunoSEQ multiplex PCR, while the TCRdb copy is restricted to in-frame clones and leaves out a portion. The data show roughly 140,000 clones, 6.9% seen once. V was clipped by 2 bases and J by 3 bases; unmatched bases: 5. There are 16 residues in the CDR3. CDR1 and CDR2 (germline): SNHLY, FYNNEI. The chain joins TRBV2 to TRBJ2-1, with 9 positions matching TRBD2. This sequence originates from a woman under 40 in good health. The sequenced material came from central memory CD4+ T cells from blood. CDR3 bases: TGTGCCAGCAGTGAACTAGCGGGACTGGACTACAATGAGCAGTTCTTC. Translated: CASSELAGLDYNEQFF.